This entry lists 26 T cell receptor beta chains sequenced from one sample in a study of OX40 agonist ivuxolimab in advanced cancers. Generated by immunoSEQ multiplex PCR, the TCRdb table keeps only in-frame clones and is missing some. The sample has approximately 89,000 clones, around nine tenths seen once. The sequencing here drew on CD4+ or CD8+ T cells sorted from blood, taken in a trial of the OX40 agonist ivuxolimab. Receptors originate from an adult with an advanced solid tumor such as melanoma, head and neck, liver or kidney cancer.

This clone was observed a handful of times. One end of the junction does not line up with germline, which may come from a read error. The CDR3 region has the DNA TGCAGTGCTAGAGGCAGCCTAACTTTT. Translation gives CSARGSLTF. The chain combines TRBV20-1 with TRBJ1-1; D is uncertain. The CDR3 loop spans 9 amino acids. Germline lookup yields CDR1 DFQATT and CDR2 SNEGSKA (reference sequence).

The chain joins TRBV4-2 to TRBJ2-1; the D gene is possibly TRBD2 (6 bases). The CDR3 has 17 amino acids. Germline V gene data show CDR1 as LGHNA and CDR2 as YNFKEQ. The germline V and J ends were trimmed by 2 bases and 1 base, with 15 bases remaining between them. For the CDR3, the DNA is TGTGCCAGCAGCCAAAGGACTGCGGGGACTTCCTACAATGAGCAGTTCTTC. This codes for CASSQRTAGTSYNEQFF.

The genes are TRBV5-1 and TRBJ2-3, with D possibly matching TRBD1 (6 bases). Trimming removed 0 bases at V and 0 bases at J, with 11 bases between. Germline CDR1 is SGHRS and CDR2 is YFSETQ. This CDR3 has 16 amino acids. In DNA form, the CDR3 reads TGCGCCAGCAGCTTGGAGGACAGCTCTAGCACAGATACGCAGTATTTT. This sequence encodes CASSLEDSSSTDTQYF.

This clone appeared a few times. The V call is TRBV18, the J call TRBJ2-2; D uncertain. CDR1 is KGHSH and CDR2 is LQKENI in the germline V gene. V was trimmed by 3 bases and J by 4 bases, leaving 15 bases between them. The CDR3 runs to 16 residues. In nucleotides, the CDR3 is TGTGCCAGCTCACCGGGCGGCAGGTCATCCACCGGGGAGCTGTTTTTT. This encodes CASSPGGRSSTGELFF.

This clone was picked up one time. J is TRBJ2-5 and V is TRBV10-3, with TRBD1 identical over 8 bases. Germline V gene data show CDR1 as ENHRY and CDR2 as SYGVKD. The V segment lost 6 bases and the J segment 5 bases; nucleotides outside the gene matches: 8. The CDR3 consists of 14 residues. The CDR3 DNA reads as TGTGCCATCAGGGACCAGGGGGCCGGGGAGACCCAGTACTTC. Its protein product is CAIRDQGAGETQYF.

V and J are TRBV2 and TRBJ2-3; D is ambiguous. This CDR3 is 16 amino acids long. V lost 3 bases to trimming and J lost 5 bases, with 18 bases between them. From germline, CDR1 is SNHLY and CDR2 FYNNEI. The CDR3 spells CASSDVTLGIRDTQYF. The CDR3 coding sequence is TGTGCCAGCAGTGACGTGACTTTAGGGATTAGAGATACGCAGTATTTT.

This chain joins TRBV7-2 and TRBJ1-1; 7 bases align to TRBD1. V lost 7 bases and J lost 0; bases outside the gene matches: 5. Germline V gives CDR1 SGHTA, CDR2 FQGNSA. There are 14 residues in the CDR3. DNA of the CDR3: TGTGCCAGCACCCCGACAGGGATGAACACTGAAGCTTTCTTT. Translated, it gives CASTPTGMNTEAFF.

The chain recombines TRBV6-6 with TRBJ2-6, with D unresolved. CDR1 and CDR2 from the germline V gene are MNHNY and SVGAGI (reference sequence). The CDR3 contains 15 residues. The germline V and J ends were trimmed by 5 bases and 3 bases, with 11 bases remaining between them. The CDR3 nucleotides are TGTGCCAGCAGTCTACGAGCCCTTGGGGCCAACGTCCTGACTTTC. As protein: CASSLRALGANVLTF.

This chain connects TRBV23-1 to TRBJ2-1; the D is unclear. TRBV23-1 is treated as an ORF (open reading frame) with a function not yet certain. CDR3 length: 16 amino acids. Trimming removed 3 bases at V and 5 bases at J, with 17 bases between. CDR3 sequence: CASSQFSRHEDNEQFF. The CDR3 DNA sequence: TGCGCCAGCAGTCAGTTTTCCCGCCACGAAGACAATGAGCAGTTCTTC.

This clone was counted between two and nine times. The CDR3 DNA follows: TGCGCCAGCAGCCAGCAGGAGTTATCCTACGAGCAGTACTTC. This codes for CASSQQELSYEQYF. V is TRBV5-1 and J is TRBJ2-7; D not resolved. V was clipped by 4 bases and J by 1 base, with 12 bases between them. Germline CDR1 and CDR2: SGHRS and YFSETQ. There are 14 residues in the CDR3. The full variable domain, rest sourced from reference TRBV5-1 and TRBJ2-7, is KAGVTQTPRYLIKTRGQQVTLSCSPISGHRSVSWYQQTPGQGLQFLFEYFSETQRNKGNFPGRFSGRQFSNSRSEMNVSTLELGDSALYLCASSQQELSYEQYFGPGTRLTVT.

The chain has TRBV28 and TRBJ1-5; D unresolved. The germline V and J ends were trimmed by 5 bases and 11 bases, with 16 bases remaining between them. The CDR3 runs 13 residues. Germline values: CDR1 MDHEN, CDR2 SYDVKM. The DNA for the CDR3 is TGTGCCAGCAGTCCCCCAGCGGCCGGGACCCAGCATTTT. Residues: CASSPPAAGTQHF. Full variable domain (remainder filled in from reference TRBV28 and TRBJ1-5): DVKVTQSSRYLVKRTGEKVFLECVQDMDHENMFWYRQDPGLGLRLIYFSYDVKMKEKGDIPEGYSVSREKKERFSLILESASTNQTSMYLCASSPPAAGTQHFGDGTRLSIL.

The chain employs TRBV6-5 and TRBJ2-4, with a tentative D call TRBD1 (5 bases). This CDR3 is 13 amino acids long. V shed 5 bases and J shed 3 bases, with 8 bases lying between them. Looked up from germline, CDR1 is MNHEY and CDR2 is SVGAGI. The CDR3 loop is CASSTGGKNIQYF. The CDR3 nucleotides are TGTGCCAGCAGTACAGGCGGCAAAAACATTCAGTACTTC.

V and J are TRBV7-2 and TRBJ2-1; no clear D gene. V lost 3 bases to trimming and J lost 3 bases, with 0 bases between them. Germline CDR1 reads SGHTA; CDR2 reads FQGNSA. The CDR3 is made up of 11 amino acids. CDR3 amino acids: CASSFYNEQFF. CDR3 in DNA: TGTGCCAGCAGCTTCTACAATGAGCAGTTCTTC.

V and J are TRBV6-1 and TRBJ2-2; tentatively, D is TRBD1 (5 bases). V lost 7 bases, J lost 7 bases, and 10 bases lay in between. The CDR3 has 12 amino acids. The germline gives CDR1 MNHNS, CDR2 SASEGT. The CDR3 DNA sequence: TGTGCCAGCATTCAGGGCGTCGGGGAGCTGTTTTTT. The encoded protein is CASIQGVGELFF.

The CDR3: CSGKGQPGAFF. Written as DNA, the CDR3 is TGCAGCGGTAAAGGACAGCCGGGGGCTTTCTTT. The chain is built from TRBV29-1 and TRBJ1-1, with a weak D call TRBD1 (6 bases). The V end lost 7 bases, the J end lost 11 bases, and 17 bases lay between the germline ends. Germline V CDR1 and CDR2: SQVTM, ANQGSEA. The CDR3 has 11 amino acids. Looking up the rest from reference TRBV29-1 and TRBJ1-1 gives the full variable domain: SAVISQKPSRDICQRGTSLTIQCQVDSQVTMMFWYRQQPGQSLTLIATANQGSEATYESGFVIDKFPISRPNLTFSTLTVSNMSPEDSSIYLCSGKGQPGAFFGQGTRLTVV.

This chain uses TRBV28 with TRBJ2-7, with TRBD1 identical over 9 bases. With 4 bases clipped from V and 0 bases from J, the junction kept 4 bases outside the gene matches. The CDR3 has 15 residues. Per the germline V gene, CDR1 is MDHEN and CDR2 is SYDVKM. The CDR3, as DNA: TGTGCCAGCAGTTCCAGGACAGGGGTCTCCTACGAGCAGTACTTC. Translating it yields CASSSRTGVSYEQYF.

The gene calls are TRBV10-3 and TRBJ2-2; D is undetermined. The length of the CDR3 is 13 residues. CDR1 and CDR2 from the germline V gene are ENHRY and SYGVKD. The ends were cut back, 3 bases at V and 3 bases at J, with 5 bases in the middle. The CDR3 region is CAISDLHTGELFF. In DNA form, the CDR3 reads TGTGCCATCAGTGATCTGCACACCGGGGAGCTGTTTTTT.

The chain carries TRBV5-5 and TRBJ2-7; tentatively, D is TRBD2 (6 bases). Germline CDR1 reads SGHKS; CDR2 reads YYEKEE (reference sequence). V was cut by 8 bases and J by 7 bases, with 16 bases left in between. The CDR3 spans 12 residues. CDR3 DNA sequence: TGTGCCAGTTCGAGGCTCGGGGGTGAGCAGTACTTC. Amino acids: CASSRLGGEQYF.

J is TRBJ2-7 and V is TRBV9; 7 positions match TRBD1. The germline gives CDR1 SGDLS, CDR2 YYNGEE. The trim removed 0 bases at V and 2 bases at J, leaving 2 bases unmatched. The CDR3 totals 14 residues. CDR3 sequence (DNA): TGTGCCAGCAGCGTAGGACAGGGCACCTACGAGCAGTACTTC. Translated, it gives CASSVGQGTYEQYF.

The V call is TRBV5-1, the J call TRBJ2-5, with D tentatively TRBD2 (5 bases). The germline V and J ends were trimmed by 7 bases and 1 base, with 14 bases remaining between them. This CDR3 is built from 14 residues. Germline loops: CDR1 SGHRS, CDR2 YFSETQ. The CDR3 region has the DNA TGCGCCAGCCGCCTCGGGAAGCCCCAAGAGACCCAGTACTTC. Translated: CASRLGKPQETQYF.

The gene calls are TRBV2 and TRBJ2-1, with D perhaps matching TRBD2 (7 bases). The V gene lost 4 bases and the J gene lost 8 bases, with 24 bases spanning the gap. This CDR3 has 17 amino acids. The germline V gene encodes CDR1 SNHLY and CDR2 FYNNEI. CDR3 nucleotide sequence: TGTGCCAGCAGTGCCATCTGGGGGGGCGCCGGGGGCGATGAGCAGTTCTTC. Translating gives CASSAIWGGAGGDEQFF.

The genes are TRBV19 and TRBJ1-4, with 8 positions matching TRBD1. This CDR3 has 19 amino acids. Germline V gives CDR1 LNHDA, CDR2 SQIVND (reference sequence). Trimming took 2 bases from V and 7 from J; bases not matched to a gene: 18. The CDR3 sequence is CASSIRGRGRADGGEKLFF. DNA for the CDR3: TGTGCCAGTAGTATACGCGGCAGGGGGCGCGCGGATGGGGGTGAAAAACTGTTTTTT.

The chain uses TRBV4-1 and TRBJ2-3, with D possibly TRBD2 on 6 matching bases. V dropped 5 bases and J dropped 8 bases, with 17 bases sitting between them. Germline V lookup: CDR1 MGHRA, CDR2 YSYEKL. This CDR3 has 14 residues. This chain's CDR3 is CASSEAGYSGTQYF. The CDR3 DNA reads as TGCGCCAGCAGCGAGGCGGGATACTCTGGTACGCAGTATTTT.

This clone was observed once. The rearrangement uses TRBV25-1 and TRBJ2-1; possibly TRBD1 for D (5 bases). This CDR3 has 13 residues. Germline CDR1 reads MGHDK; CDR2 reads SYGVNS. The germline V and J ends were trimmed by 6 bases and 4 bases, with 10 bases remaining between them. The CDR3 region is CASSQQEYNEQFF. In nucleotides, the CDR3 is TGTGCCAGCAGCCAACAGGAGTACAATGAGCAGTTCTTC.

This chain connects TRBV5-1 to TRBJ2-3; weak D call: TRBD1 (6 bases). From germline, CDR1 is SGHRS and CDR2 YFSETQ. Between the trimmed V and J ends, which lost 4 bases and 3 bases, there was a span of 15 bases. The CDR3 runs 15 residues. The CDR3 sequence is CASSHNTGSTDTQYF. In nucleotides, the CDR3 is TGCGCCAGCAGCCATAACACAGGGAGTACAGATACGCAGTATTTT.

The genes are TRBV6-6 and TRBJ1-2; tentative D call: TRBD1 (6 bases). This CDR3 spans 13 amino acids. Deletions cut 6 bases from V and 7 bases from J, with 15 bases between. Germline values: CDR1 MNHNY, CDR2 SVGAGI (reference sequence). The CDR3 reads CASSPYSGVGYTF. The CDR3 nucleotides read TGTGCCAGCAGCCCATATTCAGGGGTTGGCTACACCTTC.